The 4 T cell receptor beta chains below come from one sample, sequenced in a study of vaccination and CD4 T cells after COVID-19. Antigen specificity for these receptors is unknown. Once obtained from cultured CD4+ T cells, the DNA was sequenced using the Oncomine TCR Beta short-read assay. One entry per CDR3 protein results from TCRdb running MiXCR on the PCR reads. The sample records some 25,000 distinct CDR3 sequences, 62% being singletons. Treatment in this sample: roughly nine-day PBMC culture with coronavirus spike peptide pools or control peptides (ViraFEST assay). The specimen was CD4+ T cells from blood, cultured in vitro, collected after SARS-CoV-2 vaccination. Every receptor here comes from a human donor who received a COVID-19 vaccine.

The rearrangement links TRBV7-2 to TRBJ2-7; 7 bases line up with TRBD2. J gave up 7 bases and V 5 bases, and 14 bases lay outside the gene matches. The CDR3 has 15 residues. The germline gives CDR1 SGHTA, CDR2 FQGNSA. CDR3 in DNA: TGTGCCAGCAGCGGGGGAGGGGCGGGGCTAAGGGAGCAGTACTTC. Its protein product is CASSGGGAGLREQYF.

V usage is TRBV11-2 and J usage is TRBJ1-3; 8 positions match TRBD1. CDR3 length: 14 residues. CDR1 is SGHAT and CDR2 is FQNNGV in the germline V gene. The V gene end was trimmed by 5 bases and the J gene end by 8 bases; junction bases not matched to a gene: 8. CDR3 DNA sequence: TGTGCCAGCAGCCCCGGACAGGGCACAGACACCATATATTTT. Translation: CASSPGQGTDTIYF.

In DNA form, the CDR3 reads TGTGCCAGCAGCTGGACAGGCGACTCCTACAATGAGCAGTTCTTC. Its translation: CASSWTGDSYNEQFF. This chain connects TRBV7-9 to TRBJ2-1; TRBD1 aligns across 7 bases. The CDR3 extends over 15 amino acids. Germline values: CDR1 SEHNR, CDR2 FQNEAQ (reference sequence). The ends lost 4 bases at V and 0 bases at J; junction bases unmatched: 3.

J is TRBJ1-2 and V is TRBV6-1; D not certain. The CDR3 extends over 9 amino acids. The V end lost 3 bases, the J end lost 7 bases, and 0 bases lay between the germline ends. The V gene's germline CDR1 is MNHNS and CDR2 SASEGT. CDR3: CASSDGYTF. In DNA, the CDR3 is TGTGCCAGCAGTGATGGCTACACCTTC.